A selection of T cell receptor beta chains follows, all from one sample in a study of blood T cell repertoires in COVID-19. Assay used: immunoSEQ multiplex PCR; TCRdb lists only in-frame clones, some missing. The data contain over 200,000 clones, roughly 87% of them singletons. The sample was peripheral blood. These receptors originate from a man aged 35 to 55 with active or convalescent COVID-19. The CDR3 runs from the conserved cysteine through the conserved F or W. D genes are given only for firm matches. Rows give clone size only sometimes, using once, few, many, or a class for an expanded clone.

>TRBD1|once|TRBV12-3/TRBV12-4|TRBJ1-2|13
TGTGCCAGCACTCGGACAGGAAACTATGGCTACACCTTC
CASTRTGNYGYTF
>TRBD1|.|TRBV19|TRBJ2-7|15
TGTGCCAGTAGTATAGGGCAGGGGGTTTACTACGAGCAGTACTTC
CASSIGQGVYYEQYF
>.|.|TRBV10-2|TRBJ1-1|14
TGCGCCAGCATGCAGGGTGGGTTGGGCACTGAAGCTTTCTTT
CASMQGGLGTEAFF
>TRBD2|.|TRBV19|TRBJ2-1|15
TGTGCCAGTAGGTCGCTAGCGGGAGGAGCATATGAGCAGTTCTTC
CASRSLAGGAYEQFF
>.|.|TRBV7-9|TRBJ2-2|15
TGTGCCAGCAGCTTAGTTGTCTACTACACCGGGGAGCTGTTTTTT
CASSLVVYYTGELFF
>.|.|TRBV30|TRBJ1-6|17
TGTGCCTCCAACCCGGGGTGGCACGGCTCCTATAATTCACCCCTCCACTTT
CASNPGWHGSYNSPLHF
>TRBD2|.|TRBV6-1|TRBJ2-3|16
TGTGCCAGCAGTGAACCCTCTAGCGGGGCCACAGATACGCAGTATTTT
CASSEPSSGATDTQYF
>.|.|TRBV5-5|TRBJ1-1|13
TGTGCCAGCAGCTACGCTGCCCTTACAGAAGCTTTCTTT
CASSYAALTEAFF
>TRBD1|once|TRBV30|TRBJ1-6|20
TGTGCCTGGAGTCGTAGAGGGCTTCGGCGGACAGGGGCCCTGGATGCGCCCCTCCACTTT
CAWSRRGLRRTGALDAPLHF
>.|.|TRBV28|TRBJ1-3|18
TGTGCCAGCAGTACCCCCGGGACTCCTATAAGCTCTGGAAACACCATATATTTT
CASSTPGTPISSGNTIYF
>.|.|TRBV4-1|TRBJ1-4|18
TGCGCCAGCAGCCAAGATCATCAGGGGCCGGCAACTAATGAAAAACTGTTTTTT
CASSQDHQGPATNEKLFF
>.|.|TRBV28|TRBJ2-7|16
TGTGCCAGTCGAGCCCCTTGGGGGGAAGGCCATAGCGAGCAGTACTTC
CASRAPWGEGHSEQYF
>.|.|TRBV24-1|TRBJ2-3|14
TGTGCCACCAGTGAACCAGGGGTCACAGATACGCAGTATTTT
CATSEPGVTDTQYF
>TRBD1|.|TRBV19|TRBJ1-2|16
TGTGCCAGTAGTCCCTACGGGACAGGGAGCGGCTATGGCTACACCTTC
CASSPYGTGSGYGYTF
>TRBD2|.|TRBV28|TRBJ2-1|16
TGTGCCAGCGAGATAGGAGCGGGGGAAGGTACTAATGAGCAGTTCTTC
CASEIGAGEGTNEQFF
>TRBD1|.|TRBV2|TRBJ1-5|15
TGTGCCAGCACCGCCCCAGGGACAGTCGATCAGCCCCAGCATTTT
CASTAPGTVDQPQHF
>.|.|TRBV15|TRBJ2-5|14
TGTGCCACCAGCAGAGGGACACTCCAAGAGACCCAGTACTTC
CATSRGTLQETQYF
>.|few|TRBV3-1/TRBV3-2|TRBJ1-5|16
TGTGCCAGCAGCCAAGGAGTCCCGTGGGAGAATCAGCCCCAGCATTTT
CASSQGVPWENQPQHF
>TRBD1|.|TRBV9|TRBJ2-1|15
TGTGCCAGCAGCGAGGGGACAGGGGAGATATATGAGCAGTTCTTC
CASSEGTGEIYEQFF
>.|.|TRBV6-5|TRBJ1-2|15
TGTGCCAGTGCGACCGGGACACTTACCGGGGCTGACTACACCTTC
CASATGTLTGADYTF
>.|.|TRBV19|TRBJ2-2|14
TGTGCCAGTAGTACCCTACTCAACACCGGGGAGCTGTTTTTT
CASSTLLNTGELFF
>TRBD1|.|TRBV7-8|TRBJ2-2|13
TGTGCCAGCCAGCACACAGGGGCCGGGGAGCTGTTTTTT
CASQHTGAGELFF
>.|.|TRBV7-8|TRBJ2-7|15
TGTGCCAGCAGCTTAGACCCCAGGGCCGCCTACGAGCAGTACTTC
CASSLDPRAAYEQYF
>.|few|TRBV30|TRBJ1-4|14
TGTGCCTGGGGCCGAGGTGAGACTAATGAAAAACTGTTTTTT
CAWGRGETNEKLFF
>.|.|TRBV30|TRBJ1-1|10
TGTGCCTGGAGCCAGGTTGAAGCTTTCTTT
CAWSQVEAFF
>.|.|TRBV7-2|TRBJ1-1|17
TGTGCCAGCAGCTCCCCTGCCACAGGGCGTATGAACACTGAAGCTTTCTTT
CASSSPATGRMNTEAFF
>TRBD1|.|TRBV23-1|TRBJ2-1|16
TGCGCCAGCAGTCATTCCGGGACAGCCTGGTCGGATGAGCAGTTCTTC
CASSHSGTAWSDEQFF
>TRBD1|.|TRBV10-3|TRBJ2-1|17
TGTGCCATCAGTGGCGAAGGGTGGACAGGGGTTAACAATGAGCAGTTCTTC
CAISGEGWTGVNNEQFF
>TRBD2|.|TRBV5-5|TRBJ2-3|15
TGTGCCAGCATCGTGGGACTAGCGGAAGCGACTACGCAGTATTTT
CASIVGLAEATTQYF
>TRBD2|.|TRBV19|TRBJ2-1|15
TGTGCCAGCTCAAAGACTAGCGGGAGCATCAATGAGCAGTTCTTC
CASSKTSGSINEQFF
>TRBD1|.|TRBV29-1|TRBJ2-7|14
TGCAGCTCTTTGTGGGACAGGAGGGCCTACGAGCAGTACTTC
CSSLWDRRAYEQYF
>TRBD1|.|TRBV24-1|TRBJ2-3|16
TGTGCCACCAGTGACCATGGACAGGGTGGCACAGATACGCAGTATTTT
CATSDHGQGGTDTQYF
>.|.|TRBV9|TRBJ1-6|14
TGTGCCAGCAGCGTAGGGGTGTCAGGTTCACCCCTCCACTTT
CASSVGVSGSPLHF
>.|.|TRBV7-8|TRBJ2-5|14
TGTGCCAGCAGCTTCATGGGCAGCTTAGAGACCCAGTACTTC
CASSFMGSLETQYF
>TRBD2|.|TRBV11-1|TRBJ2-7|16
TGTGCCAGCAGCTTAGTATTAGCGGGAACGGGAGACGAGCAGTACTTC
CASSLVLAGTGDEQYF
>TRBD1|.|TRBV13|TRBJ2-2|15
TGTGCCAGCAGCGCCTGGACAGGGGCGAACGGGGAGCTGTTTTTT
CASSAWTGANGELFF
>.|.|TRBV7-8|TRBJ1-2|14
TGTGCCAGCAGCTTACTTCCTGGGGAGGCTGGCTACACCTTC
CASSLLPGEAGYTF
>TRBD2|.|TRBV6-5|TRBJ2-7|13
TGTGCCAGCAATCTAGCGGGAGCCTACGAGCAGTACTTC
CASNLAGAYEQYF
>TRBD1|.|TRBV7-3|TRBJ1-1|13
TGTGCCAGCAGACAGGGGCTGAACACTGAAGCTTTCTTT
CASRQGLNTEAFF
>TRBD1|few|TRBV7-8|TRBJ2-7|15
TGTGCCAGCAGCCTTGCCGGGACAGGGGAGAACGAGCAGTACTTC
CASSLAGTGENEQYF
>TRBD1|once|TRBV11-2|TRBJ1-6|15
TGTGCCAGCAGCACCTGGACAGGGAAGAATTCACCCCTCCACTTT
CASSTWTGKNSPLHF
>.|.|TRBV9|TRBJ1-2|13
TGTGCCAGCAGCCCTCGGAGGGGAGGTGGCTACACCTTC
CASSPRRGGGYTF
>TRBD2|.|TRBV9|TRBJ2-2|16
TGTGCCAGCAGCGTAGAGGGACTAGCGGGCTCGGGGGAGCTGTTTTTT
CASSVEGLAGSGELFF
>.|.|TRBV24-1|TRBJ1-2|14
TGTGCCACCAGTGATTCCAGGGGCGTCTATGGCTACACCTTC
CATSDSRGVYGYTF
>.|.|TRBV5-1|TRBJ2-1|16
TGCGCCAGCAGCTTGGGTTTCGCGGGCTCCTACAATGAGCAGTTCTTC
CASSLGFAGSYNEQFF
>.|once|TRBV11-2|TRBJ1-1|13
TGTGCCAGCAGCCACCCTATGGACACTGAAGCTTTCTTT
CASSHPMDTEAFF
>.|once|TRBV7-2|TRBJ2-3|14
TGTGCCAGCAGCCGCGATACTTACACAGATACGCAGTATTTT
CASSRDTYTDTQYF